The text below deals with one T cell receptor (beta chain). No cognate antigen has been identified for it. Per-nucleotide qualities are absent, and no much larger clonotype sits a single base away. The sample comes from a study of cytomegalovirus exposure and HLA in healthy donors (dated by TCRdb to the late 2010s). For context, the study as a whole: According to an earlier analysis of 550 to 750 of the donors, 200 million or so T cells yielded 100 million or so unique TCR beta sequences and about 280 Gb of sequence data. To predict cytomegalovirus infection status, the study brought together high-throughput TCR immunosequencing, statistical association of individual TCRs with disease status, and machine learning. Class I and class II HLA loci were covered by the typing at four-digit resolution. Of the 398 genotyped donors, approximately 82% fell in the genetic ancestry cluster associated with self-reported Caucasian donors. The number of donors typed differed by locus, with 629-630 for A, B, C, DRB1 and DQB1, 522 for DQA1, 606 for DPA1, and 400 to 490 for DPB1. In the later analysis, no new phenotypic data were used to find candidate immune exposures; instead, reliance was placed on TCR beta sequences and their occurrence across donors. Genome-wide SNP genotypes for about 55% of the roughly 670 donors were used in a later genetic analysis, which treated that subset as a discovery cohort. A later analysis re-examined previously published TCR beta repertoires from roughly 650 donors and added high-resolution HLA genotyping to investigate patterns of TCR occurrence. Among 398 genotyped donors of the cohort, an average of approximately 240,000 unique TCR beta nucleotide sequences were sequenced per donor, roughly a sixth of them non-productive. All discovery cohort repertoires had been generated using a single sequencing platform. Four to six DR-DQ haplotypes were handled as single units for association and clustering, since linkage in the cohort was strong. Using immunosequencing, the study profiled T cell repertoires from 500 to 800 subjects and related those repertoires to cytomegalovirus serostatus. A separate validation cohort of roughly 120 different subjects was used in addition to the roughly 700-subject first cohort. The study aimed to test whether cataloging public T cell receptors could reveal signatures of past pathogen exposure. To decide whether each TCR beta V gene segment behaved as functional or pseudogenic, an earlier analysis of some 580 of the donors relied on high-throughput TCR beta sequencing. Donor age, sex, ethnicity and CMV serostatus were compiled together with the repertoire data. An early release that covered several hundred HLA-typed donors contained about 300 gigabases of sequencing data and approximately 85 million unique TCR sequences. Points the paper makes about the study in general: When HLA alleles, especially DR and DQ, strongly co-occurred, TCR associations were difficult to assign to individual alleles. According to the authors, the approach could potentially be generalized to other disease states and immunological phenotypes. In a later genetic analysis, fewer N-insertions in productive TCRs were reported among donors in an Asian-associated ancestry cluster than the roughly 700-donor mean. A cluster of highly shared sequence variants was judged likely to be a technical artifact of the sequencing pipeline. In a later analysis, HLA-associated TCR beta chains were found to be more clonally expanded and to have lower generation probabilities than equally common non-associated chains. A later analysis found that TCR association rates varied across HLA loci, with DRB1 alleles showing the most associated TCRs and HLA-C alleles the fewest. In a later analysis, some 18,000 TCR beta sequences were associated with specific HLA alleles at a false discovery rate of 0.05. Because HLA typing was missing for some donors at each locus, association tests included only the typed subset. The presence/absence analyses assumed that sequencing depth was roughly uniform across donors, and that assumption may not be true. Because counts were too low, seventeen rarely observed V segments, including chromosome 9 orphons, were excluded from the earlier analysis of around 590 of the donors. A few of the identified cytomegalovirus-associated TCR beta chains were confirmed in vitro to be specific for cytomegalovirus antigens. A further reported finding was that TCR beta sequences accurately predicted the HLA-A and HLA-B alleles for most subjects in the first cohort. In an earlier analysis of roughly 560 of the donors, most TCR beta V segments were observed in productive rearrangements about 87% or about 30% of the time, broadly matching IMGT annotations. A total of around 150 TCR beta chains were listed by the study as associated with cytomegalovirus. Some IMGT-functional V segments, including TRBV6-2 and TRBV6-3, could not be distinguished by the 87-base-pair reads and were therefore excluded. The classifier was reported to diagnose cytomegalovirus status with high specificity and sensitivity in both the original and validation cohorts. In a later analysis, most CMV-associated TCR beta chains were found to appear HLA-restricted, with HLA associations seemingly driven largely by CMV exposure. Immune exposure information for the cohort was limited to CMV serostatus. Only TCR beta chains were sequenced in this cohort, and the absence of alpha or paired-chain data limited detectable features. Linkage disequilibrium might explain the correlated functional status among segregating V segments, but an unknown experimental factor could not be excluded. Most TCR sequences were seen in very few donors, while some public TCRs were found in many individuals. A later analysis reported that several top co-occurrence clusters appeared linked to parvovirus B19, influenza, CMV and Epstein-Barr virus. In a later genetic analysis, a missense DCLRE1C variant was associated with V-gene and J-gene trimming of TCR beta chains, and the association was replicated in an independent cohort.

CDR1 GTSNPN and CDR2 SVGIG were looked up in the germline V gene (reference sequence). Clipping removes 7 bases from V and 6 bases from J, with 12 as the unmatched junction base count. The CDR3 covers 14 residues, taking in both the cysteine and the phenylalanine. Left in the record is the CDR3 DNA by itself, 42 bases read in frame from the first base. The cohort was made up of about 610 healthy bone marrow donors. Cohort members were all nominally healthy when sampled, although unrecorded immune exposures were likely present. The donor tested CMV seropositive and was one of the 289 seropositive cohort members. A peripheral blood sample was collected from each donor, and TCR beta sequencing was performed on peripheral blood mononuclear cells. The Qiagen DNeasy Blood Extraction Kit was used to extract genomic DNA from the blood cell samples. Library method: the immunoSEQ multiplex PCR assay. The multiplex PCR relied on a mix of 60 forward primers for TCR Vbeta segments and 13 reverse primers for TCR Jbeta segments. Amplification of the CDR3 region of rearranged TCR beta genes was performed with a multiplex PCR assay on genomic DNA. On the Illumina HiSeq System, the amplified TCR beta libraries were sequenced as 87-base-pair reads. For the original study's pipeline: A later analysis tallied roughly 78 million unique TCR beta chains across the 700 or so repertoires, and 10 million to 11 million of those chains were shared by two or more donors. Raw reads were error-corrected and collapsed into unique sequences with a nearest-neighbor algorithm that merged closely related sequences to remove PCR and sequencing errors. CDR3 sequences were aligned to IMGT reference sequences to assign V, D and J gene segments. Each retained sequence needed at least a six-nucleotide match to both a V gene segment and a J gene segment. A rearrangement was called productive if the CDR3 had no stop codons and remained in frame with V and J, and every other rearrangement was called non-productive. Following IMGT convention, CDR3 was defined as the stretch from the second conserved V-encoded cysteine up to the conserved J-encoded phenylalanine. In an earlier analysis of 500 to 650 of the donors, sequences lacking an unambiguous match to a single V gene segment were excluded. In an earlier analysis of around 600 of the donors, V segments were called functional above 56.7% productive rearrangements and were called segregating when the between-donor standard deviation exceeded 5%. To diagnose cytomegalovirus status from the catalog of TCR beta chain sequences, a statistical classification framework was built. In a later analysis, TCR nucleotide sequences were compared against IMGT/GENE-DB human TR gene sequences so that V and J genes could be assigned. A later analysis assigned CDR3 sequences and most-parsimonious VDJ recombination scenarios with the TCRdist pipeline. A later analysis defined each TCR beta chain by its CDR3 amino acid sequence plus V-gene family, and excluded reads lacking a unique V-gene family. As a way to deal with suspected cross-contamination and a sequencing artifact, a later analysis dropped more than 500 nucleotide sequences that were highly shared and had low generation probability. In a later analysis, a clonal expansion index was calculated for each public chain from normalized within-repertoire ranks of inferred template counts. In a later analysis, generation probabilities were computed using a VDJ recombination model fitted to out-of-frame rearrangements, and the results were checked against IGoR. In a later analysis, TCR-TCR, TCR-HLA and TCR-CMV co-occurrence was scored with hypergeometric tests, and a repertoire-size bias correction was applied to TCR pairs. To estimate false discovery rates, a later analysis permuted the HLA or CMV assignments 20 times. In a later analysis, co-occurring TCRs were grouped with DBSCAN, and TCRdist sequence similarity was added when clustering was performed within HLA-allele-positive subsets. Repertoires with fewer than 30,000 or more than 120,000 public chains, plus five repertoires with anomalous nucleotide sharing, were excluded from co-occurrence clustering. In its TCRdb copy, this immuneACCESS table keeps in-frame sequences only and misses some clones. Where compared with another copy, unresolved V genes explain less than half of these, and the others have no known cause. D and trimming were read from the DNA, whereas the V and J calls and clone size are those reported in that table. This sample comprises roughly 200,000 clones, approximately 80% of them detected only once. The top ten hold around 3.6% of the sample.

This sequence uses TRBV30 and TRBJ2-7; 10 middle bases align to TRBD2. This clonotype was sampled from a man in his forties in good health and CMV-seropositive. Sequenced input: PBMCs. The DNA sequence is given as TGTGCCTTTCAGGGGCTAGCGGGAGTTGGCGAGCAGTACTTC. It translates as CAFQGLAGVGEQYF.